Sequencing of this TCR beta chain was carried out in a study of shared clonotypes between healthy human individuals. Study-wide points: Measured sharing among donors was expected to vary with sequencing depth.

Comments on this clone: The antigen remains undetermined.

The protocol was immunoSEQ multiplex PCR, while the TCRdb copy is restricted to in-frame clones and leaves out a portion. Of about 2.4 million clones listed, 93% are singletons. CDR3 length: 17 amino acids. Trimming stripped 2 bases from V and 1 base from J, with 17 bases between. Germline-derived CDR1 and CDR2 are ENHRY and SYGVKD. This TCR derives from a man between 18 and 29 years old in good health. Some clones in this sample may be carry-over from other donors' samples. Source material: naive CD4+ T cells from PBMCs. The subset denotes: CD45RA+ positively selected. The rearrangement joins TRBV10-3 to TRBJ2-5, with D perhaps TRBD1 (5 bases). The CDR3 reads CAISEPSATGAQETQYF. The CDR3 DNA is TGTGCCATCAGTGAGCCTTCCGCCACAGGCGCCCAAGAGACCCAGTACTTC.